Following are 9 T cell receptor beta chains from one sample sequenced in a study of blood T cell repertoires in COVID-19. The assay was immunoSEQ multiplex PCR, and TCRdb's table has in-frame clones only and misses some. The table shows about 230,000 clones, with less than 85% occurring only once. The sample comprised PBMCs or T cells enriched from blood (not recorded which). The receptor source for this set is a man between 60 and 70 years old who had recovered from COVID-19.

This clone has just one count. V gene TRBV18 combines with J gene TRBJ2-7; 8 nucleotides line up with TRBD2. The CDR3 has 13 residues. The germline V gene has CDR1 KGHSH and CDR2 LQKENI. Trimming took 2 bases from V and 6 from J; bases not matched to a gene: 3. Here the CDR3 reads CASSPNGGGEQYF. CDR3 sequence (DNA): TGTGCCAGCTCACCAAACGGGGGGGGCGAGCAGTACTTC.

This sequence joins TRBV11-3 and TRBJ1-1, with a possible D match to TRBD1 (6 bases). Germline V CDR1 and CDR2: SGHNT, YENEEA. CDR3 length: 14 amino acids. V was shortened by 5 bases and J by 7 bases, with 17 bases between the two germline ends. The CDR3, as DNA: TGTGCCAGCAGCCCTCGTGGTAGGACAGTTGAAGCTTTCTTT. Translation gives CASSPRGRTVEAFF.

V and J are TRBV19 and TRBJ1-4; tentative D call: TRBD1 (6 bases). The CDR3 runs 16 residues. Germline values: CDR1 LNHDA, CDR2 SQIVND (reference sequence). The ends were cut back, 7 bases at V and 7 bases at J, with 22 bases in the middle. Written as DNA, the CDR3 is TGTGCCAGTATGTCAGGGGCTATGGGGCCTGTTGAAAAACTGTTTTTT. It encodes CASMSGAMGPVEKLFF.

A single count supports this clone. The chain joins TRBV12-3 or TRBV12-4 to TRBJ1-2, with D unclear. The CDR3 extends over 13 amino acids. V was shortened by 3 bases and J by 4 bases, with 9 bases between the two germline ends. Here the CDR3 reads CASSLNSGYGYTF. CDR3 nucleotide sequence: TGTGCCAGCAGTTTGAACAGCGGCTATGGCTACACCTTC.

The rearrangement links TRBV4-3 to TRBJ1-3; no clear D. Trimming cost V 2 bases and J 0 bases, with 8 bases left between them. The CDR3 runs to 15 residues. Germline CDR1 and CDR2: LGHNA and YSLEER. The CDR3 here is CASSQLRYSGNTIYF. The CDR3 coding sequence is TGCGCCAGCAGCCAACTCCGGTACTCTGGAAACACCATATATTTT.

The chain couples TRBV7-8 to TRBJ2-7, with TRBD1 identical over 7 bases. CDR1 and CDR2 (germline): SGHVS, FQNEAQ. After removal of 6 bases from V and 2 bases from J, the junction contained 10 bases not matched to a gene. The CDR3 sequence is 15 residues long. The CDR3, as DNA: TGTGCCAGCAGAGGCCGGGACAGCCTAACCTACGAGCAGTACTTC. It translates to CASRGRDSLTYEQYF.

The CDR3 sequence: CASSIPRRGTGELFF. DNA of the CDR3: TGTGCCAGTAGTATACCCCGCAGAGGGACCGGGGAGCTGTTTTTT. The rearrangement uses TRBV19 and TRBJ2-2; D is possibly TRBD2 (5 bases). Per the germline V gene, CDR1 is LNHDA and CDR2 is SQIVND (reference sequence). V lost 2 bases and J lost 5, with 12 bases in between. The CDR3 has 15 residues.

There are many counts of this clone. The chain couples TRBV10-3 to TRBJ1-2; no definite D call. The CDR3 is made up of 16 amino acids. Trimming took 0 bases from V and 2 from J, leaving 13 bases between them. Germline V gene sequence: CDR1 ENHRY, CDR2 SYGVKD. CDR3 sequence reads: CAISESIANMNYGYTF. CDR3 bases: TGTGCCATCAGTGAGTCCATAGCTAACATGAACTATGGCTACACCTTC.

CDR3 in amino acids: CASSLDRAGNTIYF. The CDR3, as DNA: TGTGCCAGCAGCTTAGATCGCGCAGGAAACACCATATATTTT. The gene calls are TRBV11-3 and TRBJ1-3; D not resolved. The V gene lost 0 bases and the J gene lost 4 bases, with 7 bases spanning the gap. The CDR3 is 14 residues long. Germline CDR1 and CDR2: SGHNT and YENEEA.